These T cell receptor beta chains were read from a single sample in a study of identical twins. TCRdb processed the 5' RACE reads anew with MiXCR; each CDR3 protein has one entry. The table records roughly 700,000 distinct CDR3 sequences, 8.6% of them present only once. These same data were also listed under a study on yellow fever vaccine responses in identical twins.

Sequencing input: PBMCs. These receptors originate from a woman under 30 in good health. The CDR3 runs from the conserved cysteine through the conserved F or W. The D gene is left open where the match is weak. The size of a clone is reported for some rows only, either as once, few or many, or as a class for expanded clones.

clone_size d_call j_call v_call cdr3_nt cdr3_aa
. TRBD2 TRBJ2-2 TRBV4-1 TGCGCCAGCAGCCAAGAGCGACGCCTAGCGGGAACCGGGGAGCTGTTTTTT CASSQERRLAGTGELFF
. TRBD2 TRBJ2-1 TRBV27 TGTGCCAGCAGTTTATTGCGGGGGGGCTACAATGAGCAGTTCTTC CASSLLRGGYNEQFF
. TRBD2 TRBJ2-5 TRBV5-1 TGCGCCAGCAGCCCAGGGACTAGCGCCGCAGGAACGACCCAGTACTTC CASSPGTSAAGTTQYF
few TRBD2 TRBJ2-5 TRBV3-1 TGTGCCAGTAAAACGACCGCCGGCGGGGGTCCCCGGGAGACCCAGTACTTC CASKTTAGGGPRETQYF
. . TRBJ2-7 TRBV21-1 TGTGCCAGCAGCAATTCAAGTGAGACTAGCGGGACATACGAGCAGTACTTC CASSNSSETSGTYEQYF
. . TRBJ2-5 TRBV6-1 TGTGCCAGCAGTCGACAGATTCAAGAGACCCAGTACTTC CASSRQIQETQYF
few TRBD2 TRBJ2-2 TRBV6-1 TGTGCCAGCAGTGAGGGACTAGCGGGAGTTTATCGAGTCACCGGGGAGCTGTTTTTT CASSEGLAGVYRVTGELFF
few . TRBJ2-3 TRBV20-1 TGCAGTGCTTTAGCGGTGTCTAGCACAGATACGCAGTATTTT CSALAVSSTDTQYF
few . TRBJ2-1 TRBV2 TGTGCCAGCAGCGACGAAAATTGGGAGCAGTTCTTC CASSDENWEQFF
few . TRBJ1-2 TRBV20-1 TGCAGTGCTAGCAGGACAGATAACTATGGCTACACCTTC CSASRTDNYGYTF
few . TRBJ2-3 TRBV24-1 TGTGCCACTAAACCCAGTGGCACAGATACGCAGTATTTT CATKPSGTDTQYF
. TRBD1 TRBJ2-3 TRBV12-3/TRBV12-4 TGTACCAGCAGTTTATTCGGTTCTGAGGACAGGGGAGCAGATACGCAGTATTTT CTSSLFGSEDRGADTQYF
few . TRBJ2-7 TRBV7-9 TGTGCCAGCAGCTCAAGCCGGGACCTTTCCTACGAGCAGTACTTC CASSSSRDLSYEQYF
few TRBD2 TRBJ2-3 TRBV28 TGTGCCAGCAGTTTCGGGGACGTTGGTAGCGGGCCAATCACAGATACGCAGTATTTT CASSFGDVGSGPITDTQYF
. . TRBJ2-7 TRBV5-5 TGTGCCAGCAGCTTGGGTCCCGGTGTATACGAGCAGTACTTC CASSLGPGVYEQYF
many . TRBJ1-1 TRBV5-1 TGCGCCAGCAGCTTGGTCCCAGGAACGAACACTGAAGCTTTCTTT CASSLVPGTNTEAFF
few . TRBJ1-2 TRBV15 TGTGCCACCAGCAGAGATCCGGGCGCCGCGGACGATGGCTACACCTTC CATSRDPGAADDGYTF
few . TRBJ2-1 TRBV19 TGTGCCAGTACAGGCAGAAACAACAATGAGCAGTTCTTC CASTGRNNNEQFF
. TRBD2 TRBJ2-7 TRBV27 TGTGCCAGCAGTTTTGCTTGGGTGACTAGCGGGATCTACGAGCAGTACTTC CASSFAWVTSGIYEQYF
few TRBD2 TRBJ2-1 TRBV6-5 TGTGCCAGCAGTTCGGGCCCGAGTTTAGCGGGAGTCCCCTACAATGAGCAGTTCTTC CASSSGPSLAGVPYNEQFF